A single sample gave rise to the 9 T cell receptor beta chains below, sequenced in a study of blood T cell repertoires in COVID-19. The assay was immunoSEQ multiplex PCR, and TCRdb's table has in-frame clones only and misses some. In the table there are fewer than 85,000 clones, roughly nine tenths of which are singletons. The sequencing input was peripheral blood. Every receptor here comes from a human donor in a cohort sampled during active COVID-19.

The CDR3 bases are TGTGCCAGCAGTTTATCGTCCCTCGGGTCCTACGAGCAGTACTTC. Protein product: CASSLSSLGSYEQYF. This rearrangement joins TRBV27 to TRBJ2-7; D is unresolved. The CDR3 has 15 amino acids. Trimming left V 0 bases short and J 1 base short, with 10 bases between. CDR1 and CDR2 from the germline V gene are MNHEY and SMNVEV (reference sequence).

The J gene is TRBJ1-1, the V gene TRBV19; possibly TRBD1 for D (5 bases). The CDR3 loop spans 15 amino acids. Germline CDR1 and CDR2: LNHDA and SQIVND (reference sequence). Trimming removed 2 bases at V and 6 bases at J, with 16 bases between. CDR3 region: CASSISRGVRAEAFF. In DNA, the CDR3 is TGTGCCAGTAGTATAAGTCGGGGGGTAAGGGCTGAAGCTTTCTTT. The whole variable domain, filled in from reference TRBV19 and TRBJ1-1, reads DGGITQSPKYLFRKEGQNVTLSCEQNLNHDAMYWYRQDPGQGLRLIYYSQIVNDFQKGDIAEGYSVSREKKESFPLTVTSAQKNPTAFYLCASSISRGVRAEAFFGQGTRLTVV.

CDR3 residues: CASSWGRQGLLSGYGYTF. CDR3 coding DNA: TGCGCCAGCAGCTGGGGCCGGCAGGGCCTTTTATCCGGCTATGGCTACACCTTC. This chain joins TRBV5-1 and TRBJ1-2; a weak D match, TRBD1 (5 bases). From germline, CDR1 is SGHRS and CDR2 YFSETQ. Deletions cut 3 bases from V and 4 bases from J, with 25 bases between. CDR3 length equals 18 residues.

The chain joins TRBV5-6 to TRBJ2-7; 12 bases match TRBD1. The V segment lost 4 bases and the J segment 4 bases; nucleotides outside the gene matches: 6. Germline V gene data show CDR1 as SGHDT and CDR2 as YYEEEE. This CDR3 comprises 15 residues. The chain's CDR3 is CASSAGQGASYEQYF. The DNA for the CDR3 is TGTGCCAGCAGCGCGGGACAGGGGGCTTCTTACGAGCAGTACTTC.

The V and J genes are TRBV11-2 and TRBJ2-1; 10 bases are a match to TRBD1. The CDR3 sequence is 16 residues long. Germline CDR1 is SGHAT and CDR2 is FQNNGV. Trimming removed 5 bases from V and 0 bases from J; junction bases left unmatched: 4. The CDR3 here is CASSSRTGGSYNEQFF. Written as DNA, the CDR3 is TGTGCCAGCAGCAGCCGGACAGGGGGCTCCTACAATGAGCAGTTCTTC.

The chain recombines TRBV7-9 with TRBJ1-1, with D possibly TRBD1 on 6 matching bases. Germline V gene data show CDR1 as SEHNR and CDR2 as FQNEAQ (reference sequence). This CDR3 spans 15 amino acids. V dropped 2 bases and J dropped 0 bases, with 10 bases sitting between them. The CDR3 here is CASSLPQGLNTEAFF. The CDR3 DNA follows: TGTGCCAGCAGCTTACCACAGGGCCTGAACACTGAAGCTTTCTTT.

CDR3 residues: CASNPQGTGGFEPQHF. CDR3 coding DNA: TGTGCCAGCAACCCCCAAGGGACAGGGGGCTTTGAGCCCCAGCATTTT. The rearrangement uses TRBV27 and TRBJ1-5, with 12 bases matching TRBD1. This CDR3 region has 16 residues. V dropped 7 bases and J dropped 8; count of bases not matched to a gene: 12. CDR1 is MNHEY, CDR2 SMNVEV, per germline (reference sequence).

The chain links TRBV7-9 to TRBJ1-1, with no clear D. CDR1 and CDR2 (germline): SEHNR, FQNEAQ (reference sequence). The germline V and J ends were trimmed by 1 base and 2 bases, with 8 bases remaining between them. This CDR3 is 14 amino acids long. Here the CDR3 DNA reads TGTGCCAGCAGCTTAGTACCAGTAAACACTGAAGCTTTCTTT. It translates to CASSLVPVNTEAFF.

This clone was observed a single time. Other DNA sequences in this specimen translate into the identical CDR3. The J gene is TRBJ2-5, the V gene TRBV6-1; D is undetermined. The germline gives CDR1 MNHNS, CDR2 SASEGT. This CDR3 is 14 amino acids long. V was cut by 0 bases and J by 5 bases, with 10 bases left in between. Written as DNA, the CDR3 is TGTGCCAGCAGTGAAGCTTCGGGTGGGGAGACCCAGTACTTC. This translates into CASSEASGGETQYF.